Following are 5 T cell receptor beta chains from one sample sequenced in a study of metastatic and nonmetastatic thyroid tumors. TCRdb re-called the PCR reads via MiXCR. The profile shows 20,000 to 25,000 clones, about 25% of them singletons. Thyroid surgery was preceded by no treatment in any patient. Sequenced sample: tumor tissue. The receptors shown here come from a female donor with papillary thyroid cancer or a benign thyroid nodule (not recorded which). Some clones in this sample may be carry-over from other donors' samples.

V usage is TRBV4-1 and J usage is TRBJ2-2; D possibly corresponds to TRBD2 (6 bases). V dropped 2 bases and J dropped 0 bases, with 10 bases sitting between them. Germline CDR1 MGHRA, CDR2 YSYEKL. The CDR3 contains 16 residues. CDR3 coding DNA: TGCGCCAGCAGCCAATTCGGCGGGACGAACACCGGGGAGCTGTTTTTT. Its protein product is CASSQFGGTNTGELFF.

The table lists this clone with many counts. V usage is TRBV18 and J usage is TRBJ2-2; the D is unclear. Trimming cost V 4 bases and J 4 bases, with 16 bases left between them. Germline values: CDR1 KGHSH, CDR2 LQKENI. The CDR3 spans 16 residues. The CDR3 loop is CASSLSSLDVTGELFF. CDR3 bases: TGTGCCAGCTCACTGTCCTCCCTTGATGTCACCGGGGAGCTGTTTTTT.

This clone was seen many times. The chain joins TRBV19 to TRBJ2-4, with D uncertain. Per germline, CDR1 LNHDA and CDR2 SQIVND (reference sequence). Deletions cut 3 bases from V and 1 base from J, with 13 bases between. This CDR3 is built from 16 residues. The CDR3 DNA reads TGTGCCAGTAGTATGGATGCAACATCGGCCAAAAACATTCAGTACTTC. Protein sequence: CASSMDATSAKNIQYF.

The table lists this clone with many counts. This sequence joins TRBV5-4 and TRBJ1-2, with 9 bases that match TRBD1. This CDR3 has 11 residues. V lost 4 bases to trimming and J lost 13 bases; unmatched junction nucleotides: 5. From germline, CDR1 is SGHNT and CDR2 YYREEE (reference sequence). The CDR3 is CASSTGQGSTF. The CDR3 DNA sequence: TGTGCCAGCAGCACTGGACAGGGGAGCACCTTC.

By share, this clone ranks as medium-sized. V gene TRBV11-2 combines with J gene TRBJ1-2; 7 bases fit TRBD1. Trimming cost V 0 bases and J 4 bases; bases outside gene matches: 2. CDR3 size: 14 residues. CDR1 is SGHAT, CDR2 FQNNGV, per germline. CDR3 DNA sequence: TGTGCCAGCAGCTTAGAGCAGGGGGGCTATGGCTACACCTTC. This codes for CASSLEQGGYGYTF.